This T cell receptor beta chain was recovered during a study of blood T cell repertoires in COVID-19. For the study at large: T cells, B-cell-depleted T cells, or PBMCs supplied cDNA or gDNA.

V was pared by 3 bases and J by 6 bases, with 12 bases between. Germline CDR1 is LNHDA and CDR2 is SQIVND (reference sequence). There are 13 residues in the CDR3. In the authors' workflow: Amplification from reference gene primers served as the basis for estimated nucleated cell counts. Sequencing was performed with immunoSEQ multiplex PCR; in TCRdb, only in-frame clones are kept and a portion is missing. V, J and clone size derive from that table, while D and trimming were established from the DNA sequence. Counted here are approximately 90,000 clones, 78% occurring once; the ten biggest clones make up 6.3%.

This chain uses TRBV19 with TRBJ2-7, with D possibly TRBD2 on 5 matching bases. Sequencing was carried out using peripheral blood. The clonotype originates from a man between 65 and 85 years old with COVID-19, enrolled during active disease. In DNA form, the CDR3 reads TGTGCCAGTAGTATGGAGGTGGTGGGCGAGCAGTACTTC. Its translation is CASSMEVVGEQYF.